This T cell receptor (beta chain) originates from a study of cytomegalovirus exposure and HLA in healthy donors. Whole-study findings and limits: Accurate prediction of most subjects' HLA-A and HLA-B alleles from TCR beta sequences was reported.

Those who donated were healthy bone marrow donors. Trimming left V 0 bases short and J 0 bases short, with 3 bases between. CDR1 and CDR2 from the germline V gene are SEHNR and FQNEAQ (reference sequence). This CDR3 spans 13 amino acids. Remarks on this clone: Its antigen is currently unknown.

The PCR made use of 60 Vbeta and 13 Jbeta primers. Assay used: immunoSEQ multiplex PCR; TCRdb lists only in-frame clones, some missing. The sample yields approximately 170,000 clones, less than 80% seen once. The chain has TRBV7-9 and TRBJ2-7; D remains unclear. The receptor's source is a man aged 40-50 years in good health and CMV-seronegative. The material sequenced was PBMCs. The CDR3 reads CASSLAVSYEQYF. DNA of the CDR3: TGTGCCAGCAGCTTAGCCGTCTCCTACGAGCAGTACTTC. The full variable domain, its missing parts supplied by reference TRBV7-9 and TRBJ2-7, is DTGVSQNPRHKITKRGQNVTFRCDPISEHNRLYWYRQTLGQGPEFLTYFQNEAQLEKSRLLSDRFSAERPKGSFSTLEIQRTEQGDSAMYLCASSLAVSYEQYFGPGTRLTVT.